This entry is about one TCR beta chain. What it recognizes is unknown. The sample comes from a study of T cells after yellow fever vaccination. TCRdb reanalysed the 5' RACE reads using MiXCR and keeps one entry per CDR3 protein. The table records 310,000 or so distinct CDR3 sequences, around 4% of them present only once. General study results and limits: Researchers report a weaker secondary response that nonetheless peaked faster, day 5 versus 15. Detected again after the booster were most primary-vaccination clones, at 95% to 98% CD4 and more than 70% CD8.

The TCR comes from a man aged 18 to 30 who received the YFV17D yellow fever vaccine. Sequenced here: PBMCs, sampled on the day of the yellow fever booster vaccination.

CDR3 DNA sequence: TGTGCCAGCAGCCCTCCGGGAAAGAATGAGCAGTTCTTC. Protein product: CASSPPGKNEQFF. The J gene is TRBJ2-1, the V gene TRBV11-2; TRBD2 might be the D (5 bases). Trimming pared 5 bases from V and 7 bases from J, leaving 12 bases between. This CDR3 has 13 residues. Germline values: CDR1 SGHAT, CDR2 FQNNGV.